This T cell receptor (beta chain) was profiled in a study of blood T cell repertoires in COVID-19. There are 13 residues in the CDR3. This clone was seen a single time. The authors' processing: Quantification of nucleated cells was approximated via reference gene primer amplification. TCRdb keeps only in-frame clones here, not all; method: immunoSEQ multiplex PCR. The DNA was the basis for D and trimming; V, J and clone size are from that table. Among roughly 250,000 clones listed, roughly 80% were seen once. The sample was peripheral blood. The chain employs TRBV21-1 and TRBJ2-3; TRBD1 is the table's D call and was not checked against the DNA. TRBV21-1 is a documented pseudogene. The TCR was taken from a middle-aged woman with active or convalescent COVID-19. The CDR3 DNA sequence: TGTGCCAGCTTAAGGGGGTTGGCAGATACGCAGTATTTT. Protein sequence: CASLRGLADTQYF.